The entry below describes one TCR beta chain. What it binds is not known. The sample originates from a study of cytomegalovirus exposure and HLA in healthy donors. Trimming took 9 bases from V and 5 from J; bases not matched to a gene: 17. Germline V gene sequence: CDR1 MRHNA, CDR2 SNTAGT. The CDR3 has 18 residues. Both 60 Vbeta primers and 13 Jbeta primers went into the PCR. Sequencing was performed with immunoSEQ multiplex PCR; in TCRdb, only in-frame clones are kept and a portion is missing. Here the sample spans 100,000 to 120,000 clones, about 86% being singletons. Study-level points and caveats: The productive fraction for most TCR beta V segments was about 87% or about 30% in an earlier analysis. Most subjects' HLA-A and HLA-B alleles were reportedly predicted from TCR beta sequences. Only CMV serostatus was available as immune exposure information. Confirmation was obtained in vitro that three CMV-associated chains are specific for CMV antigens.

The gene calls are TRBV6-4 and TRBJ1-4, with 11 nucleotides matching TRBD1. Sequencing was performed on PBMCs. The TCR was taken from a man aged 35 to 55 in good health and CMV-seronegative. This CDR3 is CARSPHGDRGSLNEKLFF. Here the CDR3 DNA reads TGTGCCAGAAGCCCTCACGGGGACAGGGGGAGTTTGAATGAAAAACTGTTTTTT.